One TCR beta chain is described in this entry. Antigen specificity is unknown. The sample originates from a study of cytomegalovirus exposure and HLA in healthy donors. The CDR3 spans 13 residues. The germline V gene has CDR1 LGHNA and CDR2 YSLEER. PCR involved 60 Vbeta and 13 Jbeta primers. Repertoires were generated with immunoSEQ multiplex PCR, while TCRdb's copy carries only in-frame clones and drops some. The data show about 270,000 clones, with more than 80% seen just once and 3.5% to 4% held by the top ten. Findings and limits, study-wide: In an earlier analysis, about 87% or about 30%: the productive usage of most TCR beta V segments. It has been reported that TCR beta sequences accurately predicted the HLA-A and HLA-B alleles of most subjects. Sequencing likely produced, as an artifact, a cluster of highly shared sequence variants.

This chain uses TRBV4-3 with TRBJ2-5; D is unclear. TRBJ2-7 explains the end of the DNA better; the J call may be wrong. Material for sequencing was PBMCs. The origin of this receptor is a man between 40 and 49 years old in good health and CMV-seropositive. CDR3 sequence: CASSQEPNYEQYF. For the CDR3, the DNA is TGCGCCAGCAGCCAAGAGCCGAATTACGAGCAGTACTTC.